A selection of T cell receptor beta chains follows, all from one sample in a study of cytomegalovirus exposure and HLA in healthy donors. Using immunoSEQ multiplex PCR, the repertoire was profiled, and TCRdb retains in-frame clones only, with some absent. The sample holds 250,000 or so clones, 87% seen once. The sample taken for sequencing was PBMCs. The receptors originated from a man aged 18 to 30 in good health and CMV-seronegative. CDR3s include the opening cysteine and the closing phenylalanine or tryptophan. A D gene is named only where the DNA matches it firmly. Not every row has a clone size; where given, it reads once, few, many or a size class.

J gene | clone size | V gene | D gene | CDR3 DNA | CDR3 protein
TRBJ1-4 | once | TRBV11-2 | NA | TGTGCCAGCAGCTTAGTTCTAAATGAAAAACTGTTTTTT | CASSLVLNEKLFF
TRBJ2-7 | NA | TRBV10-3 | NA | TGTGCCATCAGGGACAGCTCCTACGAGCAGTACTTC | CAIRDSSYEQYF
TRBJ2-5 | NA | TRBV4-2 | TRBD1 | TGTGCCAGCAGCCACCACCTCGACAGGGGCCAAGAGACCCAGTACTTC | CASSHHLDRGQETQYF
TRBJ1-2 | few | TRBV2 | TRBD1 | TGTGCCAGCAGTGAACTACAGGGGGATGGCTACACCTTC | CASSELQGDGYTF
TRBJ1-2 | NA | TRBV4-3 | NA | TGCGCCAGCAGCCAAGACAGGGTGGAAGGCTACACCTTC | CASSQDRVEGYTF
TRBJ2-3 | NA | TRBV5-1 | NA | TGCGCCAGCAGCTTGGGGACTGCGAGCACAGATACGCAGTATTTT | CASSLGTASTDTQYF
TRBJ1-5 | NA | TRBV18 | NA | TGTGCCAGCTCACCAACGGGGTCGGGCAATCAGCCCCAGCATTTT | CASSPTGSGNQPQHF
TRBJ1-4 | once | TRBV9 | NA | TGTGCCAGCAGCGCCAGTTTTCGAGGCGAAAAACTGTTTTTT | CASSASFRGEKLFF
TRBJ1-6 | NA | TRBV7-2 | NA | TGTGCCAGCAGCTTAACGGGGATTGGGTCACCCCTCCACTTT | CASSLTGIGSPLHF
TRBJ1-3 | NA | TRBV28 | NA | TGTGCCAGCAGTTTGGGGCGTGTGTTGGGAAACACCATATATTTT | CASSLGRVLGNTIYF
TRBJ1-6 | once | TRBV19 | NA | TGTGCCAGTAGTATGACAGCCCAAAACTCACCCCTCCACTTT | CASSMTAQNSPLHF
TRBJ1-2 | NA | TRBV7-2 | NA | TGTGCCAGCAGCCCCTCGGCAGGGCCGTCATCGTATGGCTACACCTTC | CASSPSAGPSSYGYTF
TRBJ1-2 | NA | TRBV7-8 | NA | TGTGCCAGCAGCCTCCCGCGGACAGCCGCAGAAAATTATGGCTACACCTTC | CASSLPRTAAENYGYTF
TRBJ1-2 | once | TRBV28 | NA | TGTGCCAGCTTGGGGCTGGCAGGGTATGGCTACACCTTC | CASLGLAGYGYTF
TRBJ2-7 | NA | TRBV5-5 | TRBD2 | TGTGCCAGCAGCTTGGGTCTGGCGGGGAGGGACGAGCAGTACTTC | CASSLGLAGRDEQYF
TRBJ2-7 | NA | TRBV30 | TRBD2 | TGTGCCTGGTCCAGACTAGCCTCCTACGAGCAGTACTTC | CAWSRLASYEQYF
TRBJ1-2 | NA | TRBV11-2 | TRBD1 | TGTGCCAGCAGCTTCGGGACAGGTGGACGTCTGTATGGCTACACCTTC | CASSFGTGGRLYGYTF
TRBJ2-7 | once | TRBV5-1 | TRBD1 | TGCGCCAGCAGCTTGGGGACAGGGGGCGAGCAGTACTTC | CASSLGTGGEQYF
TRBJ1-1 | NA | TRBV18 | NA | TGTGCCAGCTCACCGCAGGAGGGTACTGAAGCTTTCTTT | CASSPQEGTEAFF
TRBJ2-1 | NA | TRBV5-1 | TRBD2 | TGCGCCAGCAGCTTTGAAGCGGGATTTACTGAGCAGTTCTTC | CASSFEAGFTEQFF
TRBJ1-1 | NA | TRBV11-2 | NA | TGTGCCAGCAGCTCGCAGGACAGCACTGAAGCTTTCTTT | CASSSQDSTEAFF
TRBJ1-5 | few | TRBV15 | NA | TGTGCCACCAGCAAGAACAGGGCCAATCAGCCCCAGCATTTT | CATSKNRANQPQHF
TRBJ1-5 | NA | TRBV6-6 | TRBD1 | TGTGCCAGCAGCCTAACAGGGGATCAGCCCCAGCATTTT | CASSLTGDQPQHF
TRBJ2-7 | NA | TRBV7-2 | TRBD2 | TGTGCCAGCAGCTTAGGCGGGAGGGGTGGAAACGAGCAGTACTTC | CASSLGGRGGNEQYF
TRBJ2-5 | NA | TRBV6-5 | TRBD2 | TGTGCCAGCGTTGCTAGCGGGAGAGAAGAGACCCAGTACTTC | CASVASGREETQYF
TRBJ2-7 | NA | TRBV19 | NA | TGTGCCACCGAATCGACAGATACCTACGAGCAGTACTTC | CATESTDTYEQYF
TRBJ1-2 | once | TRBV10-3 | TRBD1 | TGTGCCATCAGTGACCACCGGGACAGGGATATTTATGGCTACACCTTC | CAISDHRDRDIYGYTF
TRBJ1-4 | NA | TRBV7-8 | TRBD1 | TGTGCCAGCAGCTTAGCGCTGGGGACAGGGGGTGAAAAACTGTTTTTT | CASSLALGTGGEKLFF
TRBJ2-2 | NA | TRBV7-9 | NA | TGTGCCAGCACCACCGGGGACTCCGGGGAGCTGTTTTTT | CASTTGDSGELFF
TRBJ2-2 | NA | TRBV7-2 | NA | TGTGCCAGCAGCTTATCGGTAACCGGGGAGCTGTTTTTT | CASSLSVTGELFF
TRBJ2-7 | NA | TRBV7-7 | NA | TGTGCTAGCAGCTTTAGTCCGAACCACGAGCAGTACTTC | CASSFSPNHEQYF
TRBJ2-5 | NA | TRBV5-1 | NA | TGCGCCAGCAGCTTGCTAGGAACAGGTGAAGAGACCCAGTACTTC | CASSLLGTGEETQYF
TRBJ2-5 | NA | TRBV6-1 | NA | TGTGCCAGCAGGAAGGTAGGGAGAGGGGAGACCCAGTACTTC | CASRKVGRGETQYF
TRBJ1-5 | NA | TRBV28 | NA | TGTGCCAGCAGTTCCGTAGCGGGAGTACTCCAGCCCCAGCATTTT | CASSSVAGVLQPQHF
TRBJ2-3 | NA | TRBV18 | NA | TGTGCCAGCTCCCAAGGAATAGGGGTGGTCACAGATACGCAGTATTTT | CASSQGIGVVTDTQYF
TRBJ2-7 | NA | TRBV7-9 | NA | TGTGCCAGCAGCCCCCCCAGCTACGAGCAGTACTTC | CASSPPSYEQYF
TRBJ2-1 | NA | TRBV9 | TRBD2 | TGTGCCAGCAGCGTAAGATGGGTCGAGCGGGGTTACAATGAGCAGTTCTTC | CASSVRWVERGYNEQFF